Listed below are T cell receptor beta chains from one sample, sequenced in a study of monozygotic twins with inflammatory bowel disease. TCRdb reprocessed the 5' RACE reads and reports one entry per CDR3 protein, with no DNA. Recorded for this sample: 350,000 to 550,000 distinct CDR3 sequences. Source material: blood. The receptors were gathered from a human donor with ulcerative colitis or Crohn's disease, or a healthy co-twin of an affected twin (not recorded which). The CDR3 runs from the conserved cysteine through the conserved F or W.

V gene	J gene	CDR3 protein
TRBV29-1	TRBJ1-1	CSVVATGGGSPKAFF
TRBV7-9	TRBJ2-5	CASRREAGGETQYF
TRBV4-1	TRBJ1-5	CASSQDKGNQPQHF
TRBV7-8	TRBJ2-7	CASSVYRYYEQYF
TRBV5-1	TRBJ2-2	CASLPDNAGELFF
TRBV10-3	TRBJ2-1	CAIMDSGGFYNEQFF
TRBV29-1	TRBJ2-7	CSVEAGSETEQYF
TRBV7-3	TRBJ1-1	CASKPPRGQITEAFF
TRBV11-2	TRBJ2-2	CASSYDRGIGELFF
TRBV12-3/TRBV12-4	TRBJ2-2	CASTKHFGPSLTGELFF
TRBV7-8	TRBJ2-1	CASSYSIKTSGRIDEQFF
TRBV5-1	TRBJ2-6	CASSFWSGANVLTF
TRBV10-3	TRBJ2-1	CAISGQGGGEQFF
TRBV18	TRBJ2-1	CASSGGLGNEQFF
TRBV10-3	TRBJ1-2	CAIRDFMGQGEGYTF
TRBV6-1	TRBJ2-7	CASSHPERVSYEQYF
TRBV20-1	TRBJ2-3	CSAAGRGALTDTQYF
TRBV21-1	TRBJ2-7	CASSKASLTSGNEQYF
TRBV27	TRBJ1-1	CASSPQGSETEAFF
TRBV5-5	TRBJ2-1	CASSLAGFLGNEQFF
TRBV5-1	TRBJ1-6	CASSLGDRGDSPLHF
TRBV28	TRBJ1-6	CASTHRGTAYSPLHF
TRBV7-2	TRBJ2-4	CASTLAGPLAKNIQYF
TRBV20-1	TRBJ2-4	CSARDGRGGENIQYF
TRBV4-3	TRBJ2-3	CASSQTGLGSDTQYF
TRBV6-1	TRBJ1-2	CASTPGLSREYYGYTF
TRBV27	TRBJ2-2	CASTYRDPGEDTGELFF
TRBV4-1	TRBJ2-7	CASRTLAGGPHEQYF
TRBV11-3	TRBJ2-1	CASSLDQGNEQFF
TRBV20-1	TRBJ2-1	CSARRLAGSYNEQFF
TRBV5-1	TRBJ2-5	CASSTGEAQYF
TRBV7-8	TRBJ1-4	CASSLEAGRGEKLFF
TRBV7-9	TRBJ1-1	CASSLLKGQSAFF
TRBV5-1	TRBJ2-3	CASSLGGGTDTQYF
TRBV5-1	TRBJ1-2	CASSPEFYGYTF